This T cell receptor (beta chain) emerged from a study of vaccination effects on CD4 cells after COVID-19. Study summary: Post-vaccine sample collection fell at a median of 72 days after the second dose.

Prior to sequencing, the ViraFEST assay stimulated PBMC with viral peptide pools, which expanded the antigen-specific CD4+ T cells. Investigators separated out CD4+ T cells once around nine days of culture had passed. BNT162b2 vaccine or mRNA-1273 vaccine was given to participants in two doses. Repertoires were generated with immunoSEQ multiplex PCR, while TCRdb's copy carries only in-frame clones and drops some. The repertoire includes 50,000 to 65,000 clones, around 78% of them detected once, and over 0.95% sits in the top ten. CDR1 MNHEY and CDR2 SVGEGT come from the germline V gene. V trimming: 0 bases; J trimming: 4 bases; junction bases outside the gene matches: 5. The CDR3 has 16 amino acids. This clone was found a few times. Its antigen is currently unknown.

The sequence derives from a human donor who received a COVID-19 vaccine. V usage is TRBV6-2 or TRBV6-3 and J usage is TRBJ2-3; TRBD2 aligns across 9 bases. The specimen was CD4+ T cells from PBMCs cultured with HCoV-229E spike peptides, collected after COVID-19 vaccination. Here the CDR3 DNA reads TGTGCCAGCAGTTACTCGCGGGGGGGCCAGGCAGATACGCAGTATTTT. This encodes CASSYSRGGQADTQYF.